This note documents a single TCR beta chain sequence. PCR involved 60 Vbeta and 13 Jbeta primers. Measured with immunoSEQ multiplex PCR; TCRdb has only the in-frame clones, and not every one. The sample lists 120,000 to 150,000 clones; around 79% were seen once. This specimen comes from a study of cytomegalovirus exposure and HLA in healthy donors. CDR1 SGHVS and CDR2 FNYEAQ come from the germline V gene. Trimming stripped 3 bases from V and 1 base from J, with 9 bases between. The CDR3 sequence is 15 residues long. The source is a young man in good health and CMV-seropositive. J is TRBJ2-2 and V is TRBV7-6; D not resolved. The sequencing input was PBMCs. This CDR3 reads CASSFGPLNTGELFF. The CDR3 DNA reads as TGTGCCAGCAGCTTTGGCCCCCTGAACACCGGGGAGCTGTTTTTT.